This TCR beta chain stems from a study of monozygotic twins with inflammatory bowel disease. The CDR3 length is 12 residues. Germline V CDR1 and CDR2: GTSNPN, SVGIG (reference sequence). The template was total RNA from whole blood, with no T cell sorting. TCRdb re-called the 5' RACE reads and shows each CDR3 protein once, DNA omitted. This sample's table has a few hundred thousand distinct CDR3 sequences. This receptor was obtained from a human donor with ulcerative colitis or Crohn's disease, or a healthy co-twin of an affected twin (not recorded which). This chain links TRBV30 with TRBJ2-7; TCRdb's assignment of TRBD1 cannot be checked, as there is no DNA. The sequenced sample was blood. This chain's CDR3 is CAWGRQGYEQYF.